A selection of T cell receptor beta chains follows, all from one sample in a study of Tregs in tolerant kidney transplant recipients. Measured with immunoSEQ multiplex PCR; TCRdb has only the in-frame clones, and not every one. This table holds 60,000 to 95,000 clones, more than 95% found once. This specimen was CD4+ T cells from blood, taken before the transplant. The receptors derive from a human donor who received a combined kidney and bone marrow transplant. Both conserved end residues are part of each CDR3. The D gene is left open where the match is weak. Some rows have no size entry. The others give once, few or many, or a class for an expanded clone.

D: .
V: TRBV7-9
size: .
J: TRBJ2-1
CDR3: CASSLYGGNYNEQFF
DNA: TGTGCCAGCAGCTTATACGGAGGTAACTACAATGAGCAGTTCTTC

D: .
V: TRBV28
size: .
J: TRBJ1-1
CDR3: CASSLSLFRQTSNTEAFF
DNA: TGTGCCAGCAGTTTATCCCTATTCAGACAGACTTCTAACACTGAAGCTTTCTTT

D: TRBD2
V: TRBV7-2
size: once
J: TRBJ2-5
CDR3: CASSRGLAGAETQYF
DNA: TGTGCCAGCAGCAGGGGACTAGCGGGAGCAGAGACCCAGTACTTC

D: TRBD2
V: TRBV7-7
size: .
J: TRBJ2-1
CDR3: CASSLGLAGGYEQFF
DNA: TGTGCCAGCAGCCTGGGACTAGCGGGGGGGTATGAGCAGTTCTTC

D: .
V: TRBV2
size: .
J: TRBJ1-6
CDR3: CASNPGEAGNSPLHF
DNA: TGTGCCAGCAACCCGGGGGAGGCAGGTAATTCACCCCTCCACTTT

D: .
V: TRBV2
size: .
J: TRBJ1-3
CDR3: CASSTDSSGNTIYF
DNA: TGTGCCAGCAGTACGGACAGCTCTGGAAACACCATATATTTT

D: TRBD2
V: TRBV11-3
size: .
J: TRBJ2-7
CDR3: CASSLSGSSLHEQYF
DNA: TGTGCCAGCAGCTTAAGCGGGAGTAGTCTCCACGAGCAGTACTTC

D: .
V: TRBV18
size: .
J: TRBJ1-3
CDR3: CASSPPLSGNTIYF
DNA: TGTGCCAGCTCACCACCTCTCTCTGGAAACACCATATATTTT

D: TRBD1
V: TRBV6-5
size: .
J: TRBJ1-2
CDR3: CASSYGTGGAYGYTF
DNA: TGTGCCAGCAGTTATGGGACAGGGGGCGCGTATGGCTACACCTTC

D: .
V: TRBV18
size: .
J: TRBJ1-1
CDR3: CASSPVGDTEAFF
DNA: TGTGCCAGCTCACCGGTAGGGGACACTGAAGCTTTCTTT

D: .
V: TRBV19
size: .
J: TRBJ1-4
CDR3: CASSIGAATNEKLFF
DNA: TGTGCCAGTAGTATTGGGGCTGCAACTAATGAAAAACTGTTTTTT

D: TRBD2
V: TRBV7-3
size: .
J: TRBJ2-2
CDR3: CASSILAGAQTGELFF
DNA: TGTGCCAGCAGCATTCTAGCGGGGGCTCAAACCGGGGAGCTGTTTTTT

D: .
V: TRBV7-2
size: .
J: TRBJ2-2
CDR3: CASSPRGITGELFF
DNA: TGTGCCAGCAGCCCTCGGGGGATAACCGGGGAGCTGTTTTTT

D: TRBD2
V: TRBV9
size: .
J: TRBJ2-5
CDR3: CASSAGMGTSGQETQYF
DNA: TGTGCCAGCAGCGCCGGGATGGGAACTAGCGGCCAAGAGACCCAGTACTTC

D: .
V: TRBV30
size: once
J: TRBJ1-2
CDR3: CAWSSGNYGYTF
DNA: TGTGCCTGGAGCTCCGGGAACTATGGCTACACCTTC

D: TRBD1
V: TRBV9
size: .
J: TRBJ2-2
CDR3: CASSGTGDGELFF
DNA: TGTGCCAGCAGCGGGACAGGGGATGGGGAGCTGTTTTTT

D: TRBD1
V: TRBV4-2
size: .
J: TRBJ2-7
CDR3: CASSPRDRGTKNYEQYF
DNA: TGTGCCAGCAGCCCCCGGGACAGGGGGACTAAGAACTACGAGCAGTACTTC

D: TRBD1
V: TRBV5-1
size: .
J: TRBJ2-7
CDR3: CASSLGTDRGYEQYF
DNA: TGCGCCAGCAGCTTGGGGACGGACAGGGGCTACGAGCAGTACTTC

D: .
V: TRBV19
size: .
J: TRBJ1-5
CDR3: CASSISGQGNQPQHF
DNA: TGTGCCAGTAGTATATCGGGCCAGGGAAATCAGCCCCAGCATTTT

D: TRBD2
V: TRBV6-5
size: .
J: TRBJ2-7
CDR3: CASSSAGDRYEQYF
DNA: TGTGCCAGCAGTTCAGCGGGAGACAGGTACGAGCAGTACTTC

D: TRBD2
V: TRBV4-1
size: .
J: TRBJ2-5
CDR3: CASSQEGGMYQETQYF
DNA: TGCGCCAGCAGCCAAGAGGGGGGGATGTACCAAGAGACCCAGTACTTC

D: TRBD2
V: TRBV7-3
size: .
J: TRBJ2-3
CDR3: CASSLGLVGTQYF
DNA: TGTGCCAGCAGCTTGGGACTAGTTGGTACGCAGTATTTT

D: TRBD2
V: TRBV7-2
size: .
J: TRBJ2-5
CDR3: CASSTAGTSGQETQYF
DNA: TGTGCCAGCAGCACCGCCGGGACTAGCGGCCAAGAGACCCAGTACTTC

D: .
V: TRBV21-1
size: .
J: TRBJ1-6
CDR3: CASTSPKDTRNPSPLHF
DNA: TGTGCCAGCACCAGCCCCAAGGACACGAGGAACCCTTCACCCCTCCACTTT

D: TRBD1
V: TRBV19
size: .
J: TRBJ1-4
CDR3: CASSLDRGSDEKLFF
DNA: TGTGCCAGTAGTTTAGACAGGGGGTCGGATGAAAAACTGTTTTTT

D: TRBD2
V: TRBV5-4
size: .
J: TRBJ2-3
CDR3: CASRKTSGSTDTQYF
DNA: TGTGCCAGCAGAAAGACTAGCGGAAGCACAGATACGCAGTATTTT

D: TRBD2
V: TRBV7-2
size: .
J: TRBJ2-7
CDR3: CASSLVGSGNPYEQYF
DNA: TGTGCCAGCAGCTTAGTGGGTAGCGGGAACCCCTACGAGCAGTACTTC

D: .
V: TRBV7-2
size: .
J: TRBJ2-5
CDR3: CASSRQVTQYF
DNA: TGTGCCAGCAGCCGCCAGGTTACCCAGTACTTC

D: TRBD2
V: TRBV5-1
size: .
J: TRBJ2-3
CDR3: CASSLKTTGTSSTDTQYF
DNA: TGCGCCAGCAGCTTGAAGACGACCGGGACTAGCAGCACAGATACGCAGTATTTT

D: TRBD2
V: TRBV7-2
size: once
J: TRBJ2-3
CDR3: CASSSQRDYTDTQYF
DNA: TGTGCCAGCAGCTCCCAGCGGGATTACACAGATACGCAGTATTTT

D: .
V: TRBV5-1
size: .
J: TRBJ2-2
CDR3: CASSSQRFGNTGELFF
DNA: TGCGCCAGCAGCTCCCAGAGGTTCGGGAACACCGGGGAGCTGTTTTTT

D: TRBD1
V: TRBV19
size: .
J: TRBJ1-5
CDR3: CASSPPYEGANQPQHF
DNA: TGTGCCAGTAGTCCCCCGTATGAGGGGGCCAATCAGCCCCAGCATTTT

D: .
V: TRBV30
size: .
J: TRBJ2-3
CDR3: CAWRIRGTDTQYF
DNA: TGTGCCTGGAGAATACGGGGCACAGATACGCAGTATTTT

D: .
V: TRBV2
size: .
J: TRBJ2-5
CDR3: CASSKWLQETQYF
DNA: TGTGCCAGCAGTAAATGGTTGCAGGAGACCCAGTACTTC

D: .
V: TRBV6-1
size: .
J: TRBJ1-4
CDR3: CASSESGVEKLFF
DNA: TGTGCCAGCAGTGAATCGGGGGTTGAAAAACTGTTTTTT

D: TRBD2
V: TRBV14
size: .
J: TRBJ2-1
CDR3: CASSQALAGVNEQFF
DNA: TGTGCCAGCAGCCAAGCACTAGCGGGAGTGAATGAGCAGTTCTTC

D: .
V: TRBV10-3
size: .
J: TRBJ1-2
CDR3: CAISESKGLKANYGYTF
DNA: TGTGCCATCAGTGAGTCGAAGGGACTTAAAGCTAACTATGGCTACACCTTC

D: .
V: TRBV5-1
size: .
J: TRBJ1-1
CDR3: CASRPTVNTEAFF
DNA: TGCGCCAGCAGACCAACTGTGAACACTGAAGCTTTCTTT

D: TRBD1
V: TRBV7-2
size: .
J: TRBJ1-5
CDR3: CASSHPGQENQPQHF
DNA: TGTGCCAGCAGCCACCCGGGACAGGAGAATCAGCCCCAGCATTTT

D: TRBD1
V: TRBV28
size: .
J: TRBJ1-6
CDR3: CASSLRTGPNSPLHF
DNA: TGTGCCAGCAGTCTGAGGACAGGCCCAAATTCACCCCTCCACTTT

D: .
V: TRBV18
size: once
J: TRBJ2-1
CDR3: CASSPPSGSSYNEQFF
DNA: TGTGCCAGCTCACCACCGTCAGGGTCCTCCTACAATGAGCAGTTCTTC

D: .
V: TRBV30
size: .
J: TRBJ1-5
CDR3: CAWSGGQWSNQPQHF
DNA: TGTGCCTGGAGTGGGGGGCAGTGGAGCAATCAGCCCCAGCATTTT

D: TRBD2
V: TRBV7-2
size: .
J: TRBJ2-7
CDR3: CASSWGGWGIGYEQYF
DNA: TGTGCCAGCAGCTGGGGGGGATGGGGGATCGGGTACGAGCAGTACTTC

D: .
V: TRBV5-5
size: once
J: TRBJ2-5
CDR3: CASSARRTEETQYF
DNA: TGTGCCAGCAGCGCTAGGAGGACAGAAGAGACCCAGTACTTC

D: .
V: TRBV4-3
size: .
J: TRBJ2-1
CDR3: CASSWFGNENEQFF
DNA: TGCGCCAGCAGCTGGTTTGGCAACGAAAATGAGCAGTTCTTC

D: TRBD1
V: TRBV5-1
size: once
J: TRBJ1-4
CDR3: CASSWGDRVQLFF
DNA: TGCGCCAGCAGCTGGGGGGACAGGGTTCAACTGTTTTTT

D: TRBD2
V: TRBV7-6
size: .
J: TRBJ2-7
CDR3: CASSPGTSGPYEQYF
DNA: TGTGCCAGCAGCCCAGGGACTAGCGGTCCCTACGAGCAGTACTTC

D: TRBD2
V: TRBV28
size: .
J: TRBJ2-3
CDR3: CASSFFAGGLQDTQYF
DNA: TGTGCCAGCAGTTTTTTTGCGGGAGGGTTGCAAGATACGCAGTATTTT

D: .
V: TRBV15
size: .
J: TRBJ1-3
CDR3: CATSRRTAANTIYF
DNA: TGTGCCACCAGCAGACGGACAGCCGCAAACACCATATATTTT

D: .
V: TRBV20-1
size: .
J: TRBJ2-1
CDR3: CSARGHNEQFF
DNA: TGCAGTGCTAGAGGGCACAATGAGCAGTTCTTC

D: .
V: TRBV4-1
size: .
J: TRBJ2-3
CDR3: CASSQLRPPGSTDTQYF
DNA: TGCGCCAGCAGCCAACTTAGGCCCCCAGGGAGCACAGATACGCAGTATTTT

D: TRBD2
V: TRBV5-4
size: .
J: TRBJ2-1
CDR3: CASSLLLAGGGNEQFF
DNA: TGTGCCAGCAGCTTGTTACTAGCGGGGGGGGGCAATGAGCAGTTCTTC

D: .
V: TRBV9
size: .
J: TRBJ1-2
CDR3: CASSVATTTHGYTF
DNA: TGTGCCAGCAGCGTAGCTACGACAACACATGGCTACACCTTC

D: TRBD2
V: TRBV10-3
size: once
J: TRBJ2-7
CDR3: CAISDIVAGKTYEQYF
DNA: TGTGCCATCAGTGATATAGTAGCGGGGAAAACCTACGAGCAGTACTTC

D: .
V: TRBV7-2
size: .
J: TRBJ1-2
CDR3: CASSLGPTNYGYTF
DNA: TGTGCCAGCAGCTTAGGGCCGACTAACTATGGCTACACCTTC